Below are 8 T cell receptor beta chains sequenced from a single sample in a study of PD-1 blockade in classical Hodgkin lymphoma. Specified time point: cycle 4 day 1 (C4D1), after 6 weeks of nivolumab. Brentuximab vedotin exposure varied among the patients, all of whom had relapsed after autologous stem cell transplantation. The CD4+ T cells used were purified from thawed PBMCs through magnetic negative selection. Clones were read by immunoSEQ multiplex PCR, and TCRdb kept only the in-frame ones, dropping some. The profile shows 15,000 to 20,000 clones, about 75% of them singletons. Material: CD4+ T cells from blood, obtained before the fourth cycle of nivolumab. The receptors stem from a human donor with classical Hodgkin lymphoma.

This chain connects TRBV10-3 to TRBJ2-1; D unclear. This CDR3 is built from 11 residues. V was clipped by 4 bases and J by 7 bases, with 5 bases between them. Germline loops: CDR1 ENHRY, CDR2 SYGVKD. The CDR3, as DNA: TGTGCCATCAGTGCAGCGAATGAGCAGTTCTTC. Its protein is CAISAANEQFF.

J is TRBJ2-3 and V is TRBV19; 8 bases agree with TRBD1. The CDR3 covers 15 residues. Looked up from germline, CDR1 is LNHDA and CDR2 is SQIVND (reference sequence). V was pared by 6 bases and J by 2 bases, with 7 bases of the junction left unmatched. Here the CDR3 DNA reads TGTGCCAGTAGAGGAGACAGGGGTCACACAGATACGCAGTATTTT. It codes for CASRGDRGHTDTQYF.

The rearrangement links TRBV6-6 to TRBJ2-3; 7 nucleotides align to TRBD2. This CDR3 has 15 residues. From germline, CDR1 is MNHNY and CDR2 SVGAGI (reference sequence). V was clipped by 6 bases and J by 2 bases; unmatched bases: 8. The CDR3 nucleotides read TGTGCCAGCAGGAAAAGCGGGACCACCACAGATACGCAGTATTTT. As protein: CASRKSGTTTDTQYF.

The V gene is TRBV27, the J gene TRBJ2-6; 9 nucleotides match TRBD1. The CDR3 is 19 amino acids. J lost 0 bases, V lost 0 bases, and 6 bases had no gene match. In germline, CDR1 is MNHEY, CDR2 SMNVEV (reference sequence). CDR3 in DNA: TGTGCCAGCAGTTTATCGCGGACAGGGGCCGTCTCTGGGGCCAACGTCCTGACTTTC. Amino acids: CASSLSRTGAVSGANVLTF.

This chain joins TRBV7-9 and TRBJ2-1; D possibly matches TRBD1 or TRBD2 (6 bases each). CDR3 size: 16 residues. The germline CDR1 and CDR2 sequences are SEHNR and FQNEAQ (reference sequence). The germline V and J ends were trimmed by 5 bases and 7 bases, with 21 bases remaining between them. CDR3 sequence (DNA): TGTGCCAGCAGCCCCCTCGTGAGGGGGGTCGGTAATGAGCAGTTCTTC. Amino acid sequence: CASSPLVRGVGNEQFF.

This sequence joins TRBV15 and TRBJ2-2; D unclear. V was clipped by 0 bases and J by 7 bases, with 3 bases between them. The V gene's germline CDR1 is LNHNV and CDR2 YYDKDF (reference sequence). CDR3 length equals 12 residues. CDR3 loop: CATSRESGELFF. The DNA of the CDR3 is TGTGCCACCAGCAGAGAGAGCGGGGAGCTGTTTTTT.

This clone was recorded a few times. CDR3 amino acids: CASSLYSADYEQYV. CDR3 coding DNA: TGTGCCAGCAGCTTATATTCAGCGGACTACGAGCAGTACGTC. The rearrangement uses TRBV7-8 and TRBJ2-7, with D possibly matching TRBD2 (5 bases). Germline assignment: CDR1 SGHVS and CDR2 FQNEAQ. The CDR3 is made up of 14 amino acids. V was trimmed by 2 bases and J by 3 bases, leaving 11 bases between them.

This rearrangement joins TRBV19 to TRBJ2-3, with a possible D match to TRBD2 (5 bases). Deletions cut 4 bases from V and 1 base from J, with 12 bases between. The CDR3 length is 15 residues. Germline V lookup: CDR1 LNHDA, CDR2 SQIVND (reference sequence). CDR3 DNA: TGTGCCAGTAGTAATCTAGCAGTCCGCACAGATACGCAGTATTTT. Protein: CASSNLAVRTDTQYF.